This passage covers 29 T cell receptor beta chains from one sample sequenced in a study of regulatory T cells. The primer mix had 52 TRBV and 13 TRBJ primers. TCRdb's copy holds only in-frame clones and misses some; the assay was immunoSEQ multiplex PCR. This table holds roughly 15,000 clones, about 92% found once. The sequenced sample was CD8+ T cells sorted from blood. These receptors all stem from a person between 18 and 35 years old with CD3G deficiency.

The chain employs TRBV28 and TRBJ2-7, with D maybe TRBD2 (5 bases). Trimming took off 6 bases at V and 0 bases at J, with 21 bases between the two ends. From germline, CDR1 is MDHEN and CDR2 SYDVKM. The CDR3 consists of 17 residues. The CDR3 nucleotides are TGTGCCAGCAGCCCTTTCCCAACTAGGGTGAGCTCCTACGAGCAGTACTTC. Translating it yields CASSPFPTRVSSYEQYF.

The chain has TRBV5-8 and TRBJ2-3; D gene unclear. This CDR3 has 12 residues. V shed 5 bases and J shed 10 bases, with 14 bases lying between them. Germline V gene data show CDR1 as SGHTS and CDR2 as YDEGEE. CDR3 coding DNA: TGTGCCAGCAGATCCCCACATTCGGCGCAGTATTTT. Translation gives CASRSPHSAQYF.

The chain employs TRBV9 and TRBJ2-5, with 9 bases that match TRBD2. The CDR3 covers 17 residues. Per the germline V gene, CDR1 is SGDLS and CDR2 is YYNGEE. The trim removed 1 base at V and 5 bases at J, leaving 12 bases unmatched. The CDR3 region has the DNA TGTGCCAGCAGCGTAACATCGGCGGGGGGGCGATTGGAGACCCAGTACTTC. This sequence encodes CASSVTSAGGRLETQYF.

The rearrangement links TRBV7-9 to TRBJ1-2; TRBD1 is a possible D gene (6 bases). The CDR3 totals 12 residues. Trimming shortened V by 6 bases and J by 13 bases, and 18 bases separated the two germline ends. Looked up from germline, CDR1 is SEHNR and CDR2 is FQNEAQ (reference sequence). The CDR3 coding sequence is TGTGCCAGCAGTGCCCAGACAGGTAGCTTCACCTTC. This sequence encodes CASSAQTGSFTF.

The chain joins TRBV7-6 to TRBJ2-2; 9 bases fit TRBD1. CDR3 length: 17 residues. V shed 1 base, J shed 2 bases, and the junction held 5 bases outside the gene matches. Per the germline V gene, CDR1 is SGHVS and CDR2 is FNYEAQ. DNA of the CDR3: TGTGCCAGCAGCTTAGGGACAGGGGTTTTCAACACCGGGGAGCTGTTTTTT. Translation gives CASSLGTGVFNTGELFF. Filled out from reference TRBV7-6 and TRBJ2-2, the complete variable domain reads GAGVSQSPRYKVTKRGQDVALRCDPISGHVSLYWYRQALGQGPEFLTYFNYEAQQDKSGLPNDRFSAERPEGSISTLTIQRTEQRDSAMYRCASSLGTGVFNTGELFFGEGSRLTVL.

This clone was counted a few times. V and J are TRBV19 and TRBJ1-1, with TRBD1 as a possible D gene (5 bases). Germline CDR1 LNHDA, CDR2 SQIVND (reference sequence). CDR3 size: 15 residues. V was trimmed by 9 bases and J by 3 bases, leaving 20 bases between them. The chain's CDR3 is CASAPGGTADTEAFF. In DNA form, the CDR3 reads TGTGCCAGCGCCCCGGGGGGGACGGCGGACACTGAAGCTTTCTTT.

The chain is built from TRBV18 and TRBJ1-1; D is possibly TRBD1 (5 bases). Trimming shortened V by 3 bases and J by 1 base, and 9 bases separated the two germline ends. The CDR3 consists of 14 residues. CDR1 and CDR2 from the germline V gene are KGHSH and LQKENI. The CDR3 coding sequence is TGTGCCAGCTCACCTGCCGGGGCGAACACTGAAGCTTTCTTT. Its protein product is CASSPAGANTEAFF.

The genes are TRBV7-8 and TRBJ2-7, with 9 positions matching TRBD2. CDR3 size: 16 residues. V was pared by 2 bases and J by 6 bases, with 11 bases of the junction left unmatched. Germline CDR1 and CDR2: SGHVS and FQNEAQ. CDR3 DNA: TGTGCCAGCAGCTTACTTGGGGGACTAGCTTCCCGCGAGCAGTACTTC. The encoded protein is CASSLLGGLASREQYF.

This chain uses TRBV29-1 with TRBJ1-2, with D possibly matching TRBD1 (5 bases). Germline CDR1 is SQVTM and CDR2 is ANQGSEA. Deletions cut 2 bases from V and 0 bases from J, with 16 bases between. CDR3 size: 16 residues. The CDR3 spells CSVEYEGVRANYGYTF. CDR3 bases: TGCAGCGTTGAATATGAAGGGGTAAGGGCTAACTATGGCTACACCTTC.

This rearrangement joins TRBV30 to TRBJ2-1, with TRBD1 identical over 11 bases. From germline, CDR1 is GTSNPN and CDR2 SVGIG (reference sequence). The V segment lost 8 bases and the J segment 8 bases; nucleotides outside the gene matches: 8. The CDR3 has 13 residues. The CDR3 DNA is TGTGCCGGGGCTAAGGACAGGGGGCATGAGCAGTTCTTC. The encoded protein is CAGAKDRGHEQFF.

The chain combines TRBV9 with TRBJ1-4; maybe TRBD1 (6 bases). V gave up 0 bases and J gave up 7 bases, with 13 bases separating them. In germline, CDR1 is SGDLS, CDR2 YYNGEE. This CDR3 region has 15 residues. In nucleotides, the CDR3 is TGTGCCAGCAGCGTAGGCGGGGGCACGGCTGAAAAACTGTTTTTT. It yields the protein CASSVGGGTAEKLFF.

This clone was recorded once. The chain has TRBV10-3 and TRBJ1-5, with 7 nucleotides matching TRBD1. Germline-derived CDR1 and CDR2 are ENHRY and SYGVKD. V gave up 3 bases and J gave up 6 bases; unmatched junction bases: 5. The CDR3 contains 14 residues. CDR3 in amino acids: CAISEGGNSQPQHF. CDR3 nucleotide sequence: TGTGCCATCAGTGAAGGGGGCAACAGTCAGCCCCAGCATTTT.

The chain employs TRBV7-8 and TRBJ2-7, with D tentatively TRBD1 (6 bases). There are 15 residues in the CDR3. The V gene's germline CDR1 is SGHVS and CDR2 FQNEAQ. V gave up 1 base and J gave up 3 bases, with 13 bases separating them. The CDR3 protein is CASSLGPRGHYEQYF. The CDR3 coding sequence is TGTGCCAGCAGCTTAGGTCCCAGGGGTCACTACGAGCAGTACTTC.

The CDR3 region has the DNA TGTGCCAGCAGTTTATCAGGGGTCAAGGGCAATCAGCCCCAGCATTTT. Amino acids: CASSLSGVKGNQPQHF. The chain is built from TRBV27 and TRBJ1-5, with D perhaps TRBD1 (5 bases). V gave up 0 bases and J gave up 2 bases, with 11 bases separating them. CDR3 size: 16 residues. In germline, CDR1 is MNHEY, CDR2 SMNVEV (reference sequence).

The sample holds one count of this clone. The chain carries TRBV30 and TRBJ1-5; D remains ambiguous. The CDR3 is 10 residues long. Germline CDR1 and CDR2: GTSNPN and SVGIG (reference sequence). Trimming stripped 4 bases from V and 8 bases from J, with 6 bases between. Here the CDR3 DNA reads TGTGCCTGGACTAGGGAGCCCCAGCATTTT. It encodes CAWTREPQHF.

The gene calls are TRBV19 and TRBJ2-5; D perhaps matches TRBD1 (5 bases). The J call could be wrong; TRBJ2-7 is a better fit for the DNA end. The germline V gene encodes CDR1 LNHDA and CDR2 SQIVND (reference sequence). The CDR3 consists of 13 residues. The CDR3 loop reads CASSATVSYEQYF. CDR3 DNA: TGTGCCAGTAGTGCGACAGTCTCCTACGAGCAGTACTTC.

This chain joins TRBV5-3 and TRBJ1-2; D unclear. TRBV5-3 is classed as an ORF, of uncertain function. Deletions cut 8 bases from V and 8 bases from J, with 7 bases between. This CDR3 has 9 amino acids. The CDR3: CASIGGYTF. The CDR3 coding sequence is TGTGCCAGCATTGGAGGCTACACCTTC.

This chain connects TRBV27 to TRBJ2-1; 8 nucleotides line up with TRBD2. The germline CDR1 and CDR2 sequences are MNHEY and SMNVEV (reference sequence). V was pared by 6 bases and J by 7 bases, with 2 bases of the junction left unmatched. This CDR3 is 12 amino acids long. The DNA for the CDR3 is TGTGCCAGCAGGTCGGGGGGGAATGAGCAGTTCTTC. This gives the protein CASRSGGNEQFF.

This clone was seen only once. The rearrangement joins TRBV19 to TRBJ1-2, with a weak D call TRBD1 (5 bases). Germline V gene sequence: CDR1 LNHDA, CDR2 SQIVND (reference sequence). Trimming removed 6 bases at V and 3 bases at J, with 29 bases between. The CDR3 length is 19 residues. CDR3 in amino acids: CASSRGRVVSSLQDYGYTF. Written as DNA, the CDR3 is TGTGCCAGTAGCCGTGGAAGGGTTGTATCCTCCCTACAGGACTATGGCTACACCTTC.

V gene TRBV5-1 combines with J gene TRBJ2-1, with a possible D match to TRBD1 (7 bases). Trimming stripped 2 bases from V and 7 bases from J, with 13 bases between. Looked up from germline, CDR1 is SGHRS and CDR2 is YFSETQ. The CDR3 totals 14 residues. The CDR3 region is CASSFSGGLNEQFF. CDR3 nucleotide sequence: TGCGCCAGCAGCTTTTCAGGGGGGCTAAATGAGCAGTTCTTC.

The chain uses TRBV6-5 and TRBJ2-2; D gene uncertain. The CDR3 sequence is 15 residues long. V gave up 2 bases and J gave up 0 bases, with 7 bases separating them. Per the germline V gene, CDR1 is MNHEY and CDR2 is SVGAGI. CDR3 loop: CASSYGQSNTGELFF. As DNA, the CDR3 is TGTGCCAGCAGTTACGGGCAGTCGAACACCGGGGAGCTGTTTTTT.

The chain uses TRBV6-1 and TRBJ2-1; D possibly uses TRBD1 or TRBD2 (5 bases each). V gave up 3 bases and J gave up 0 bases, with 12 bases separating them. The V gene's germline CDR1 is MNHNS and CDR2 SASEGT. The CDR3 sequence is 16 residues long. In DNA, the CDR3 is TGTGCCAGCAGTGACGGGACCCCCGTCTCCTACAATGAGCAGTTCTTC. Protein: CASSDGTPVSYNEQFF.

The rearrangement uses TRBV19 and TRBJ1-1; D is uncertain. Germline V gene sequence: CDR1 LNHDA, CDR2 SQIVND (reference sequence). The CDR3 covers 15 residues. V lost 3 bases and J lost 3, with 14 bases in between. CDR3 DNA sequence: TGTGCCAGTAGTATTGATGGGAGTGCGTACACTGAAGCTTTCTTT. This sequence encodes CASSIDGSAYTEAFF. Using reference TRBV19 and TRBJ1-1 for the parts outside the CDR3, the full variable domain is DGGITQSPKYLFRKEGQNVTLSCEQNLNHDAMYWYRQDPGQGLRLIYYSQIVNDFQKGDIAEGYSVSREKKESFPLTVTSAQKNPTAFYLCASSIDGSAYTEAFFGQGTRLTVV.

This clone was recorded once. The chain is built from TRBV19 and TRBJ2-1, with no clear D. Germline-derived CDR1 and CDR2 are LNHDA and SQIVND (reference sequence). The V end was cut by 6 bases, the J end by 0 bases, with 12 bases between. This CDR3 is built from 15 residues. Here the CDR3 DNA reads TGTGCCAGTAGGACGCAGTCTGGCTCCTACAATGAGCAGTTCTTC. Translating gives CASRTQSGSYNEQFF.

This clone was detected once. This chain connects TRBV27 to TRBJ2-1; D not certain. CDR3 size: 15 residues. Trimming removed 7 bases at V and 5 bases at J, with 18 bases between. Per germline, CDR1 MNHEY and CDR2 SMNVEV (reference sequence). In DNA form, the CDR3 reads TGTGCCAGCACCGTCACGGCCCCCTCGAACAATGAGCAGTTCTTC. Translating gives CASTVTAPSNNEQFF.

CDR3: CASSQGGVNTEAFF. The CDR3 DNA sequence: TGCGCCAGCAGCCAAGGGGGGGTGAACACTGAAGCTTTCTTT. This chain uses TRBV4-3 with TRBJ1-1; a weak D match, TRBD1 (5 bases). The CDR3 consists of 14 residues. The V end lost 1 base, the J end lost 0 bases, and 6 bases lay between the germline ends. Germline V lookup: CDR1 LGHNA, CDR2 YSLEER.

The J gene is TRBJ1-6, the V gene TRBV6-6; 7 nucleotides match TRBD1. The CDR3 is made up of 16 amino acids. Germline CDR1 reads MNHNY; CDR2 reads SVGAGI (reference sequence). The V segment lost 6 bases and the J segment 5 bases; nucleotides outside the gene matches: 10. The CDR3 DNA follows: TGTGCCAGCAGCCCACCCCGGGACAGACATAATTCACCCCTCCACTTT. Encoded protein: CASSPPRDRHNSPLHF.

This clone occurred a few times. The rearrangement uses TRBV13 and TRBJ2-3; 11 bases map to TRBD2. Germline V lookup: CDR1 PRHDT, CDR2 FYEKMQ (reference sequence). Trimming at V came to 1 base and at J to 0 bases, leaving 6 bases not matched to a gene. The CDR3 spans 18 residues. The CDR3 region is CASSLELAGGSSTDTQYF. DNA for the CDR3: TGTGCCAGCAGCTTAGAGCTAGCGGGAGGCTCTAGCACAGATACGCAGTATTTT.

The chain has TRBV7-8 and TRBJ1-1; 12 nucleotides line up with TRBD1. Germline CDR1 and CDR2: SGHVS and FQNEAQ. V lost 1 base, J lost 5 bases, and 8 bases stayed unmatched. The CDR3 is 17 amino acids. This chain's CDR3 is CASSLGAGQGARTEAFF. The DNA for the CDR3 is TGTGCCAGCAGCTTAGGAGCGGGACAGGGGGCAAGGACTGAAGCTTTCTTT.